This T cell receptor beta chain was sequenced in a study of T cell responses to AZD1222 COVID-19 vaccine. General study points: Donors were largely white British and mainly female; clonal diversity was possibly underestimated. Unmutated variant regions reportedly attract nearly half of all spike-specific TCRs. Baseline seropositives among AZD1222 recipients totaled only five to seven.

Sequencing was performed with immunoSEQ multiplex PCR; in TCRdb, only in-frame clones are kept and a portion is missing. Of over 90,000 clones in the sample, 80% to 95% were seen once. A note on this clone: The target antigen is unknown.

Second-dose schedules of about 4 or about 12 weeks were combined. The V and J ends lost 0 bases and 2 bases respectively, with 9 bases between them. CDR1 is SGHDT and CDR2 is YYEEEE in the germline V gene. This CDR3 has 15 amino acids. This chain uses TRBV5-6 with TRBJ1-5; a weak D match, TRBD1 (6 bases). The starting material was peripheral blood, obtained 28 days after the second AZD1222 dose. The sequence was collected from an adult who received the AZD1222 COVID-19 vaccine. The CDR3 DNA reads TGTGCCAGCAGCTTGGACCCAGGGGGCAATCAGCCCCAGCATTTT. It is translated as CASSLDPGGNQPQHF.